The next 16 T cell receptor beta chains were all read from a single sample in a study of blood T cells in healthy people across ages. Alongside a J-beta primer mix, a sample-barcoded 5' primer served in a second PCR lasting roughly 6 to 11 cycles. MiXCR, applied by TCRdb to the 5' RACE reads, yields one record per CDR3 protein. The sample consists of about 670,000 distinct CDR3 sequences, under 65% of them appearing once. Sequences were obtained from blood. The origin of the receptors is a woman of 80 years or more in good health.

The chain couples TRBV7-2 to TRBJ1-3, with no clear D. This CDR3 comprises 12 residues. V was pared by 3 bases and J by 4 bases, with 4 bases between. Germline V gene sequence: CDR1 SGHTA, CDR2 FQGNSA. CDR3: CASSLTGNTIYF. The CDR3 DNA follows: TGTGCCAGCAGCTTGACCGGAAACACCATATATTTT.

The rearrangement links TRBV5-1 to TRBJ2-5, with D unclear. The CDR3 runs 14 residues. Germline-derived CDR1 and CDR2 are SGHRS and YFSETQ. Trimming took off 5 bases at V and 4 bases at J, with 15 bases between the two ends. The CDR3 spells CASRTGEAGETQYF. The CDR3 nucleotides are TGCGCCAGCAGAACTGGCGAGGCCGGAGAGACCCAGTACTTC.

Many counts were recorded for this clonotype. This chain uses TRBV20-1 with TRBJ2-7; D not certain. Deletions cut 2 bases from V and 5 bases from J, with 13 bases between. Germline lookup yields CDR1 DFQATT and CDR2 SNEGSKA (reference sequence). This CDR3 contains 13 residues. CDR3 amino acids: CSARPSSMHEQYF. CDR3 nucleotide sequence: TGCAGTGCTAGACCGTCCAGCATGCACGAGCAGTACTTC.

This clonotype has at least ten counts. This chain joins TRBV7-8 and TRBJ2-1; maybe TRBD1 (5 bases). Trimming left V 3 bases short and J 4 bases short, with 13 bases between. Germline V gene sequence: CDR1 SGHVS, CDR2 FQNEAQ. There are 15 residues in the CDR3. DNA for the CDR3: TGTGCCAGCAGCTTCGGTAGGGGCCCATACAATGAGCAGTTCTTC. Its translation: CASSFGRGPYNEQFF.

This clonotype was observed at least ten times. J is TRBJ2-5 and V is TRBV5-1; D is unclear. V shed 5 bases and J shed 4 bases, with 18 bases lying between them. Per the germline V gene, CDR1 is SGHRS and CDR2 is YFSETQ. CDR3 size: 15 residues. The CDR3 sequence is CASSSPGPLLETQYF. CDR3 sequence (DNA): TGCGCCAGCAGTTCGCCGGGCCCTCTCTTAGAGACCCAGTACTTC.

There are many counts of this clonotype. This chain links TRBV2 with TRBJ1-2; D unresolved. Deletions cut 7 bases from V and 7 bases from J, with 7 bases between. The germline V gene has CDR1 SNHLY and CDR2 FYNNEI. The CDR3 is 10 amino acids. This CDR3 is CASKGSGYTF. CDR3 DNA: TGTGCCAGCAAAGGGAGTGGCTACACCTTC.

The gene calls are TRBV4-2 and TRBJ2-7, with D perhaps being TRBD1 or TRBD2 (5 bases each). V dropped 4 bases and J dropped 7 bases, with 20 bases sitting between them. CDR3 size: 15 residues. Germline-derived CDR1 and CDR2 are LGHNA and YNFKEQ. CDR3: CASSLQSGAENEQYF. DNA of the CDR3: TGTGCCAGCAGCCTCCAATCCGGGGCGGAAAATGAGCAGTACTTC.

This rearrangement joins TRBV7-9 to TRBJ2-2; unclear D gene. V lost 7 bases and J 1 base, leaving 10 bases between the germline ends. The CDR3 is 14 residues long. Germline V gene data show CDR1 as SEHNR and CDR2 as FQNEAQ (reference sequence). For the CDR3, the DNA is TGTGCCAGCACCCTGGTTGGGAACACCGGGGAGCTGTTTTTT. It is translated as CASTLVGNTGELFF.

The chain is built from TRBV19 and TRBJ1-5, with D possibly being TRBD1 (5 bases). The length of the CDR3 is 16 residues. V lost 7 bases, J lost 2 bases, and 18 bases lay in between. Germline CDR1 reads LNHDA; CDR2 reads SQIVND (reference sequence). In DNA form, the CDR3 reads TGTGCCAGTACCAACACCCGGGGCAGAGGCAATCAGCCCCAGCATTTT. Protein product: CASTNTRGRGNQPQHF.

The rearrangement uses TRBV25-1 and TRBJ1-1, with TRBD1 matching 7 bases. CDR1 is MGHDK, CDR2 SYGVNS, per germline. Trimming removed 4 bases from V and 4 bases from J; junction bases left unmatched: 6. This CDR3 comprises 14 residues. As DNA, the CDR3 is TGTGCCAGCAGTGCAACAGGGGATCGCACTGAAGCTTTCTTT. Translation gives CASSATGDRTEAFF. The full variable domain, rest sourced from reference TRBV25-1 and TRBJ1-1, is EADIYQTPRYLVIGTGKKITLECSQTMGHDKMYWYQQDPGMELHLIHYSYGVNSTEKGDLSSESTVSRIRTEHFPLTLESARPSHTSQYLCASSATGDRTEAFFGQGTRLTVV.

In DNA, the CDR3 is TGCGCCAGCAGCCAAGTTTTCGACAGGGCGACTAACTATGGCTACACCTTC. Its translation is CASSQVFDRATNYGYTF. The chain carries TRBV4-3 and TRBJ1-2; 7 nucleotides line up with TRBD1. Germline lookup yields CDR1 LGHNA and CDR2 YSLEER. The length of the CDR3 is 17 residues. V lost 1 base, J lost 0 bases, and 8 bases stayed unmatched.

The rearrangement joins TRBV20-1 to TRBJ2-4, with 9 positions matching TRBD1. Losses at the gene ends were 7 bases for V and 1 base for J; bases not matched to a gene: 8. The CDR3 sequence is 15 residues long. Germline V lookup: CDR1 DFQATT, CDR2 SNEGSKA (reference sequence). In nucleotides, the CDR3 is TGCAGTGAAAGAGGACAGGGGTGGGCCAAAAACATTCAGTACTTC. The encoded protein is CSERGQGWAKNIQYF.

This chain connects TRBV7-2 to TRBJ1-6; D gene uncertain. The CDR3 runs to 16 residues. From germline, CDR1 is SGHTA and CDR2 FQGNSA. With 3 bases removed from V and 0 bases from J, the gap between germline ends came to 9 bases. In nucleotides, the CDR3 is TGTGCCAGCAGCTTCATTGGGAGCTCCTATAATTCACCCCTCCACTTT. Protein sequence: CASSFIGSSYNSPLHF.

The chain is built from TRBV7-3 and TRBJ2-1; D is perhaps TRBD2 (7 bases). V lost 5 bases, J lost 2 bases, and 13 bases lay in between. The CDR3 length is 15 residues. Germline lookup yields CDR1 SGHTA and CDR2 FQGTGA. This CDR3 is CASSRGAVAYNEQFF. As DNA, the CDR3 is TGTGCCAGCAGCCGGGGGGCAGTGGCCTACAATGAGCAGTTCTTC.

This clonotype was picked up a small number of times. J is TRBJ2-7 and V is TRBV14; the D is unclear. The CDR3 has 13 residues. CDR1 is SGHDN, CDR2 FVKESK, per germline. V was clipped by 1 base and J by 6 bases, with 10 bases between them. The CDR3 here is CASSQGTACEQYF. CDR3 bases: TGTGCCAGCAGCCAAGGAACAGCTTGCGAGCAGTACTTC. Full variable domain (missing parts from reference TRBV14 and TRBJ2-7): EAGVTQFPSHSVIEKGQTVTLRCDPISGHDNLYWYRRVMGKEIKFLLHFVKESKQDESGMPNNRFLAERTGGTYSTLKVQPAELEDSGVYFCASSQGTACEQYFGPGTRLTVT.

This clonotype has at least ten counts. CDR3 amino acids: CASSLRQIGGLSYNEQFF. For the CDR3, the DNA is TGTGCCAGCAGCTTAAGGCAGATCGGGGGGCTATCCTACAATGAGCAGTTCTTC. The V call is TRBV7-2, the J call TRBJ2-1; tentatively, D is TRBD2 (7 bases). V gave up 2 bases and J gave up 1 base, with 18 bases separating them. The CDR3 sequence is 18 residues long. CDR1 SGHTA and CDR2 FQGNSA come from the germline V gene.